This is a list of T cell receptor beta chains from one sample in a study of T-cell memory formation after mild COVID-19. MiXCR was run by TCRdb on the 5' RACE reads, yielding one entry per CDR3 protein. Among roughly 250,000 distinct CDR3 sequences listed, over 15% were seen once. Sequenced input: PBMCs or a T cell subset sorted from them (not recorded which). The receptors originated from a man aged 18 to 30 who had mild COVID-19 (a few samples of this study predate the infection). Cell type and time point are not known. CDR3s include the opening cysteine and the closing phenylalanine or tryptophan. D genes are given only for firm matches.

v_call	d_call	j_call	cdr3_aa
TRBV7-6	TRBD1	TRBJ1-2	CASSFSGRQGADYTF
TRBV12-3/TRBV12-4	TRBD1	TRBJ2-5	CASSLRQGAEETQYF
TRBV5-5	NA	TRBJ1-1	CASPSEAGNLNTEAFF
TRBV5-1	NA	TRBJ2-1	CASSLGEGFNEQFF
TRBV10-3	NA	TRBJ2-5	CAISESRTQETQYF
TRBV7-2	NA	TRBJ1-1	CASSVLFIGTRDTEAFF
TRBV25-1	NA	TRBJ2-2	CASSDGNTGELFF
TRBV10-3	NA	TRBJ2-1	CAISRQEFQEQFF
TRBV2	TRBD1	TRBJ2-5	CASTATGGRETQYF
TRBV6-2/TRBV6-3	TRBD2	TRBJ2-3	CASSLGGARPDTQYF
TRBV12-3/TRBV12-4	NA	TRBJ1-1	CASSFGGRLTEAFF
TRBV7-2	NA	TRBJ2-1	CASSGRDREQFF
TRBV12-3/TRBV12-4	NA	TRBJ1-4	CASKVSVTTNEKLFF
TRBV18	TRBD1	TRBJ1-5	CASSPPGTGGSSNQPQHF
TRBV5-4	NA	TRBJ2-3	CASSPTVLATDTQYF
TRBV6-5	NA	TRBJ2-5	CASSDRFQETQYF
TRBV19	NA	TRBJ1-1	CASRDSQTEAFF
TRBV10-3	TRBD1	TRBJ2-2	CAIGTANTGELFF
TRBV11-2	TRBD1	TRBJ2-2	CASSSYRGPNTGELFF
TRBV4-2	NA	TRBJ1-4	CASSQGGPNEKLFF
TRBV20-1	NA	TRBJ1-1	CSARGEGGRNTEAFF
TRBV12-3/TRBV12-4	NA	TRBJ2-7	CASRGSEYEQYF
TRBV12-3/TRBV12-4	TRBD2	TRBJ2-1	CASSIGLAGGGNEQFF
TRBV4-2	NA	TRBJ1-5	CASSQVRAHSNQPQHF
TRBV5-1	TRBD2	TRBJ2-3	CASSFMTSGGAGTDTQYF
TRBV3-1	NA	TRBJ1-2	CASSQGIPYGYTF
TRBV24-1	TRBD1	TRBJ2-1	CATSDSGTGGYEQFF
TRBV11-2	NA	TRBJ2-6	CASSTRGAGANVLTF
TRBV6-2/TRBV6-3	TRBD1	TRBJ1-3	CASSYGRQGQSDF
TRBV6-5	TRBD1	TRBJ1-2	CASSYLGTGGYTF
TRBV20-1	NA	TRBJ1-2	CSAPRTTRDGYTF
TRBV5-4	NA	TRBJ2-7	CASSWGGEYEQYF
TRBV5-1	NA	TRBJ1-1	CASSRAGDTEAFF
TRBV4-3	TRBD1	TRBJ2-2	CASSQESPPGGFTGELFF
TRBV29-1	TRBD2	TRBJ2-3	CSAVAGSVTDTQYF
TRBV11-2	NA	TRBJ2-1	CASSLTIGQFF
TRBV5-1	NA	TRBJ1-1	CASSLRGDNTEAFF
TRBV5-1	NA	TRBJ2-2	CASNLLQNTGELFF
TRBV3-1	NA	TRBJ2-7	CASSQMAGTGDEQYF
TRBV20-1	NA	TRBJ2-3	CSAPLDGTDTQYF
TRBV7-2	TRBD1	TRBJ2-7	CASSLNGRGQGEQYF
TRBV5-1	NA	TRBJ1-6	CASTGNWERNSPLHF
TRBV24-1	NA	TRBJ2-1	CATSDPRDSNEQFF
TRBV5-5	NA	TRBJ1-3	CASSSQGSGNTIYF
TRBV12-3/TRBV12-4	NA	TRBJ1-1	CASSLMEVGNTEAFF
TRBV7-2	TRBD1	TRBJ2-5	CASSPTSYRGLSQETQYF